These T cell receptor beta chains were read from a single sample in a study of blood T cells in healthy people across ages. TCRdb itself ran the 5' RACE reads through MiXCR, one entry per CDR3 protein. Among approximately 690,000 distinct CDR3 sequences, over 40% were seen once, and the ten largest hold about 32%. The sequencing sample was made of blood. The receptors shown here come from an older man in good health. Both conserved end residues are trimmed from each CDR3. Each record gives: D gene, V gene, CDR3 protein. The D gene is left open where the match is weak.

>TRBD2|TRBV28
ASGSSGQSFYNEQF
>.|TRBV5-1
ASTKGNQETQY
>.|TRBV6-1
ASSVLGRGFDYGYT
>.|TRBV4-3
ASSQERAGSIGYT
>.|TRBV3-1
ASSQERGLGGETQY
>TRBD2|TRBV6-2/TRBV6-3
ASSYGVALRDYLYNEQF
>TRBD1|TRBV7-3
ASSSGTGNTEAF
>TRBD1|TRBV28
ASSPLPDRAMGTQY
>.|TRBV29-1
SGAGPGTVYGYT
>TRBD1|TRBV7-9
ASSFGTGLQPQH